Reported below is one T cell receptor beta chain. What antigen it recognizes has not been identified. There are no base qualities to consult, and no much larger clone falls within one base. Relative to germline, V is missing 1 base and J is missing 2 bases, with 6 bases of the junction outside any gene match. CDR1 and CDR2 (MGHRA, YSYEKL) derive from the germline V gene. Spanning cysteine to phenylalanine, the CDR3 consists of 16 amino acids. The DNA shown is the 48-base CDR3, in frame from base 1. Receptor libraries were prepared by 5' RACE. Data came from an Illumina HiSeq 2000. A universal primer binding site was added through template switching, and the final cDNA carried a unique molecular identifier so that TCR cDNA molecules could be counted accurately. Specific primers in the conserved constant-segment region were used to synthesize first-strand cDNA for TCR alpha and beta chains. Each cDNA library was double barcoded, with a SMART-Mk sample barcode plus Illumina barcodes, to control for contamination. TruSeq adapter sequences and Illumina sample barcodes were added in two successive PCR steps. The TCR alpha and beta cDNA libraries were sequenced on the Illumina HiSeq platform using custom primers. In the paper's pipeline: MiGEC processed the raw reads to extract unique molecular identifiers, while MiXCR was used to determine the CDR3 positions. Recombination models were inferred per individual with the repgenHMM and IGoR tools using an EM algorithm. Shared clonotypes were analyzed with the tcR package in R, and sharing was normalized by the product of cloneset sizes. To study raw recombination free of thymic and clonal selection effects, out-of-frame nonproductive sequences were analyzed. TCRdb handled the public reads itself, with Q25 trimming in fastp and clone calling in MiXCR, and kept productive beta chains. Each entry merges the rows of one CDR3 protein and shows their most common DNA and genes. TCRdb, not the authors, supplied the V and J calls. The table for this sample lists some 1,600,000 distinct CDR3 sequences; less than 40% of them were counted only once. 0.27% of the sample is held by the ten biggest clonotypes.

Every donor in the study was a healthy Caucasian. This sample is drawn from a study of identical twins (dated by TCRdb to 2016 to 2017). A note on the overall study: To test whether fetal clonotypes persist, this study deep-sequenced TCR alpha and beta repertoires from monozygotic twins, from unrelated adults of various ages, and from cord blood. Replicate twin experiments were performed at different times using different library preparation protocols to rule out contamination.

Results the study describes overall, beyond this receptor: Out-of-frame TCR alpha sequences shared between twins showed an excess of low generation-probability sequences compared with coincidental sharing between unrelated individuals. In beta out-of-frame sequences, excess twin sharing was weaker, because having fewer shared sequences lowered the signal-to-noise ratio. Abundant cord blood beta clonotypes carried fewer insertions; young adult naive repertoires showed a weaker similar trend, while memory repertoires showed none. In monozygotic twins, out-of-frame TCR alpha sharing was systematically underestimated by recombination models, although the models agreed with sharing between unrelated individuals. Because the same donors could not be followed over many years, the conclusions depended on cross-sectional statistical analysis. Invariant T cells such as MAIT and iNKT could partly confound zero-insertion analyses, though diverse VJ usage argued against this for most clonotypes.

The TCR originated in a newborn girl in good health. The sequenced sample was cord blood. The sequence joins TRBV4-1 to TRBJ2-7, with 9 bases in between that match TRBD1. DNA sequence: TGCGCCAGCAGCCAAGGCCCGGGACAGGGTACCTACGAGCAGTACTTC. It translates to CASSQGPGQGTYEQYF.